This passage covers 23 T cell receptor beta chains from one sample sequenced in a study of T cell responses to AZD1222 COVID-19 vaccine. The method was immunoSEQ multiplex PCR; TCRdb's version includes in-frame clones alone and lacks a portion of them. The sample carries roughly 120,000 clones, 89% recorded once. The sample consisted of peripheral blood, taken on day 0 of AZD1222 vaccination. The receptors were sampled from an adult in good health.

The rearrangement joins TRBV20-1 to TRBJ2-3; D tentatively reads TRBD1 or TRBD2 (5 bases each). Trimming removed 3 bases at V and 0 bases at J, with 10 bases between. Per germline, CDR1 DFQATT and CDR2 SNEGSKA (reference sequence). CDR3 length equals 14 residues. CDR3 protein: CSASDGASTDTQYF. The DNA of the CDR3 is TGCAGTGCTAGTGACGGGGCCAGCACAGATACGCAGTATTTT.

The rearrangement uses TRBV3-1 (or the pseudogene TRBV3-2) and TRBJ1-4, with 9 nucleotides matching TRBD1. CDR1 and CDR2 (germline): LGHDT, YNNKEL (reference sequence). V dropped 2 bases and J dropped 12; count of bases not matched to a gene: 10. The CDR3 covers 15 residues. The CDR3 nucleotides are TGTGCCAGCAGCCAAAAGTGGGGACAGGGAGCGGAACTGTTTTTT. Translating it yields CASSQKWGQGAELFF.

This chain connects TRBV4-1 to TRBJ1-5, with D perhaps matching TRBD1 (5 bases). CDR1 is MGHRA and CDR2 is YSYEKL in the germline V gene. The CDR3 covers 13 residues. The V and J ends lost 5 bases and 4 bases respectively, with 9 bases between them. The CDR3 bases are TGCGCCAGCAGCTCGGACACGAATCAGCCCCAGCATTTT. It is translated as CASSSDTNQPQHF.

The rearrangement joins TRBV7-3 to TRBJ2-1, with 8 bases fitting TRBD1. The J segment lost 5 bases and the V segment lost 0 bases, leaving 3 bases of the junction unmatched. The length of the CDR3 is 15 residues. CDR1 is SGHTA and CDR2 is FQGTGA in the germline V gene. For the CDR3, the DNA is TGTGCCAGCAGCTTAACAGGACAGGGCGACAATGAGCAGTTCTTC. It translates to CASSLTGQGDNEQFF.

The V and J genes are TRBV2 and TRBJ2-2; 11 positions match TRBD2. Looked up from germline, CDR1 is SNHLY and CDR2 is FYNNEI. V was pared by 7 bases and J by 6 bases, with 7 bases of the junction left unmatched. This CDR3 region has 15 residues. As DNA, the CDR3 is TGTGCCAGCATTGGGACTAGCGGTTGGGCCGGGGAGCTGTTTTTT. As protein: CASIGTSGWAGELFF.

On this clone itself: Germline is not matched at one junction end, which may reflect a read error. CDR3 residues: CASSLYYEQYF. The CDR3 DNA sequence: TGTGCCAGCAGCTTATACTACGAGCAGTACTTC. The chain is built from TRBV28 and TRBJ2-7, with unresolved D. Germline V gene data show CDR1 as MDHEN and CDR2 as SYDVKM. The CDR3 length is 11 residues.

This clone was observed once. This rearrangement joins TRBV27 to TRBJ2-7, with unresolved D. V was cut by 6 bases and J by 0 bases, with 12 bases left in between. Germline loops: CDR1 MNHEY, CDR2 SMNVEV (reference sequence). This CDR3 region has 14 residues. This CDR3 is CASRDSISSYEQYF. CDR3 nucleotide sequence: TGTGCCAGCAGAGATAGTATCAGCTCCTACGAGCAGTACTTC.

The chain combines TRBV5-1 with TRBJ1-6, with D perhaps TRBD1 (5 bases). There are 18 residues in the CDR3. Trimming shortened V by 1 base and J by 7 bases, and 21 bases separated the two germline ends. CDR1 SGHRS and CDR2 YFSETQ come from the germline V gene. CDR3 protein: CASSLTVGGGLSNSPLHF. The CDR3 DNA is TGCGCCAGCAGCTTGACTGTGGGCGGGGGTCTATCCAATTCACCCCTCCACTTT.

J is TRBJ1-2 and V is TRBV28, with no clear D. V was trimmed by 6 bases and J by 4 bases, leaving 15 bases between them. Germline CDR1 MDHEN, CDR2 SYDVKM. The CDR3 is 14 residues long. CDR3 amino acids: CASRRSTFTYGYTF. The CDR3, as DNA: TGTGCCAGCAGACGCAGCACCTTTACCTATGGCTACACCTTC.

The chain joins TRBV19 to TRBJ2-5; possible D gene TRBD1, 7 bases. Germline CDR1 and CDR2: LNHDA and SQIVND (reference sequence). CDR3 length equals 15 residues. V lost 2 bases and J 2 bases, leaving 12 bases between the germline ends. The CDR3 sequence is CASSISQGRQETQYF. The CDR3 region has the DNA TGTGCCAGTAGTATATCACAGGGGAGGCAAGAGACCCAGTACTTC.

The V and J genes are TRBV19 and TRBJ1-6; tentatively, D is TRBD1 (5 bases). The CDR3 extends over 14 amino acids. V lost 6 bases to trimming and J lost 5 bases, with 11 bases between them. Germline lookup yields CDR1 LNHDA and CDR2 SQIVND (reference sequence). DNA for the CDR3: TGTGCCAGTAGCAAGACAGTGAATAATTCACCCCTCCACTTT. It codes for CASSKTVNNSPLHF.

The chain links TRBV9 to TRBJ2-7, with 9 bases matching TRBD2. Germline loops: CDR1 SGDLS, CDR2 YYNGEE. CDR3 length equals 15 residues. The junction had 3 bases not matched to a gene; V was cut back by 0 bases and J by 2 bases. The CDR3 region is CASSVAASGTYEQYF. In DNA, the CDR3 is TGTGCCAGCAGCGTAGCGGCTAGCGGGACCTACGAGCAGTACTTC.

A single count supports this clone. The chain employs TRBV24-1 and TRBJ1-5; D is unresolved. V was pared by 5 bases and J by 1 base, with 8 bases between. The CDR3 sequence is 14 residues long. Germline CDR1 reads KGHDR; CDR2 reads SFDVKD. This chain's CDR3 is CATSVSLSNQPQHF. For the CDR3, the DNA is TGTGCCACCAGTGTGAGCTTGAGCAATCAGCCCCAGCATTTT.

The chain links TRBV4-2 to TRBJ1-1; possibly TRBD1 for D (6 bases). Germline V gene data show CDR1 as LGHNA and CDR2 as YNFKEQ. The CDR3 runs 14 residues. V was shortened by 0 bases and J by 3 bases, with 8 bases between the two germline ends. CDR3 coding DNA: TGTGCCAGCAGCCAAGAAGGGGGATACACTGAAGCTTTCTTT. Its protein is CASSQEGGYTEAFF.

The V gene is TRBV11-1, the J gene TRBJ1-1; the D is unclear. CDR3 length: 15 residues. CDR1 SGHAT and CDR2 FQDESV come from the germline V gene (reference sequence). The V and J ends lost 3 bases and 1 base respectively, with 12 bases between them. The CDR3 loop is CASSFSGLENTEAFF. For the CDR3, the DNA is TGTGCCAGCAGCTTTTCGGGGTTGGAGAACACTGAAGCTTTCTTT.

The chain is built from TRBV10-3 and TRBJ2-1; D not certain. In germline, CDR1 is ENHRY, CDR2 SYGVKD. There are 14 residues in the CDR3. The V end was cut by 3 bases, the J end by 6 bases, with 12 bases between. The CDR3 coding sequence is TGTGCCATCAGTGATGCAGGAGCAGGCAATGAGCAGTTCTTC. Its translation is CAISDAGAGNEQFF.

The chain joins TRBV7-3 to TRBJ2-1; D tentatively fits TRBD1 or TRBD2 (5 bases each). The CDR3 has 13 amino acids. V was clipped by 6 bases and J by 8 bases, with 14 bases between them. Germline lookup yields CDR1 SGHTA and CDR2 FQGTGA. As DNA, the CDR3 is TGTGCCAGCAGAGGGGAGTGGTTCGATGAGCAGTTCTTC. As protein: CASRGEWFDEQFF.

For the CDR3, the DNA is TGTGCCAGCAGGAGGGGACTAGCGGCCTACGAGCAGTACTTC. It yields the protein CASRRGLAAYEQYF. The chain recombines TRBV6-5 with TRBJ2-7; 11 bases map to TRBD2. The CDR3 is 14 residues long. Germline loops: CDR1 MNHEY, CDR2 SVGAGI. The ends lost 6 bases at V and 2 bases at J; junction bases unmatched: 3.

The chain recombines TRBV5-1 with TRBJ2-2; the match to TRBD1 covers 9 bases. CDR1 is SGHRS, CDR2 YFSETQ, per germline. Trimming removed 4 bases from V and 3 bases from J; junction bases left unmatched: 4. This CDR3 has 15 residues. The CDR3 DNA sequence: TGCGCCAGCAGCCCGCGACAGGGGGACACCGGGGAGCTGTTTTTT. This sequence encodes CASSPRQGDTGELFF.

This chain uses TRBV28 with TRBJ1-6; the match to TRBD1 covers 8 bases. The germline V gene encodes CDR1 MDHEN and CDR2 SYDVKM. Unmatched junction bases numbered 9, after V lost 5 bases and J lost 9 bases. The CDR3 spans 15 residues. The CDR3 loop reads CASSPPSGQVSPLHF. CDR3 bases: TGTGCCAGCAGTCCCCCGTCGGGACAGGTTTCACCCCTCCACTTT.

The CDR3 DNA reads as TGTGCCAGCAGTAACTCAGGGTCGTATTACTTC. It translates to CASSNSGSYYF. The gene calls are TRBV12-3 or TRBV12-4 and TRBJ2-7, with D possibly being TRBD1 (5 bases). The CDR3 spans 11 residues. V was trimmed by 5 bases and J by 13 bases, leaving 15 bases between them.

CDR3 sequence: CASSPPTGPQETQYF. CDR3 in DNA: TGCGCCAGCAGCCCCCCGACAGGGCCCCAAGAGACCCAGTACTTC. The chain recombines TRBV5-1 with TRBJ2-5, with 7 bases lining up with TRBD1. Germline-derived CDR1 and CDR2 are SGHRS and YFSETQ. V lost 4 bases and J lost 1; bases outside the gene matches: 7. The CDR3 loop spans 15 amino acids.

This chain connects TRBV7-9 to TRBJ1-4; perhaps TRBD1 as D (5 bases). Per germline, CDR1 SEHNR and CDR2 FQNEAQ (reference sequence). V was trimmed by 3 bases and J by 7 bases, leaving 9 bases between them. The CDR3 extends over 13 amino acids. In DNA, the CDR3 is TGTGCCAGCAGCTTGCAGGGTAGTGAAAAACTGTTTTTT. It translates to CASSLQGSEKLFF. The complete variable domain, with remaining parts taken from reference TRBV7-9 and TRBJ1-4, reads DTGVSQNPRHKITKRGQNVTFRCDPISEHNRLYWYRQTLGQGPEFLTYFQNEAQLEKSRLLSDRFSAERPKGSFSTLEIQRTEQGDSAMYLCASSLQGSEKLFFGSGTQLSVL.